The 22 T cell receptor beta chains given below trace back to one sample, sequenced in a study of shared clonotypes between healthy human individuals. Naive CD8 cells comprised CD45RO-negative, CCR7-positively selected cells, excluding terminally differentiated effector memory CD45RA+ cells. Only in-frame clones appear in the TCRdb table, and some are missing; sequencing was by immunoSEQ multiplex PCR. The table has about 2.1 million clones, 93% seen once. The sequencing input was naive CD8+ T cells from PBMCs. Receptors originate from a man aged 18 to 30 in good health. Some clones in this sample may be carry-over from other donors' samples.

The genes are TRBV7-9 and TRBJ2-3; 10 nucleotides line up with TRBD1. Germline-derived CDR1 and CDR2 are SEHNR and FQNEAQ (reference sequence). Unmatched junction bases numbered 5, after V lost 5 bases and J lost 0 bases. The CDR3 spans 16 residues. CDR3 coding DNA: TGTGCCAGCAGCCTATGGACAGGGGGAAGCACAGATACGCAGTATTTT. Its translation: CASSLWTGGSTDTQYF.

CDR3 residues: CASSEFPDKNTEAFF. CDR3 sequence (DNA): TGTGCCAGCAGTGAATTTCCAGATAAGAACACTGAAGCTTTCTTT. The chain combines TRBV2 with TRBJ1-1; D remains ambiguous. V was trimmed by 2 bases and J by 1 base, leaving 11 bases between them. Germline loops: CDR1 SNHLY, CDR2 FYNNEI. The CDR3 has 15 amino acids. The entire variable domain, with the rest obtained from reference TRBV2 and TRBJ1-1, is as follows: EPEVTQTPSHQVTQMGQEVILRCVPISNHLYFYWYRQILGQKVEFLVSFYNNEISEKSEIFDDQFSVERPDGSNFTLKIRSTKLEDSAMYFCASSEFPDKNTEAFFGQGTRLTVV.

The chain combines TRBV10-1 with TRBJ2-1; D is uncertain. V lost 6 bases and J lost 5, with 11 bases in between. This CDR3 has 13 residues. Germline lookup yields CDR1 WNHNN and CDR2 SYGVQD (reference sequence). The CDR3 reads CASSLTPNNEQFF. The CDR3, as DNA: TGCGCCAGCAGCCTCACCCCTAACAATGAGCAGTTCTTC.

A note on this clone: Other nucleotide sequences from this sample produce the same CDR3. The CDR3 protein is CASSLGGTYEQYF. The CDR3 region has the DNA TGTGCCAGCAGTTTGGGCGGGACCTACGAGCAGTACTTC. The chain combines TRBV27 with TRBJ2-7, with D possibly being TRBD2 (6 bases). This CDR3 comprises 13 residues. Per germline, CDR1 MNHEY and CDR2 SMNVEV (reference sequence). The V and J ends lost 3 bases and 2 bases respectively, with 8 bases between them.

This rearrangement joins TRBV14 to TRBJ1-1; the match to TRBD1 covers 8 bases. Germline lookup yields CDR1 SGHDN and CDR2 FVKESK. The junction had 8 bases not matched to a gene; V was cut back by 4 bases and J by 4 bases. This CDR3 region has 15 residues. CDR3 coding DNA: TGTGCCAGCAGCCTCAGGCACAGGGGGTTCACTGAAGCTTTCTTT. Translated: CASSLRHRGFTEAFF.

V is TRBV4-1 and J is TRBJ2-7, with unresolved D. In germline, CDR1 is MGHRA, CDR2 YSYEKL. V lost 0 bases, J lost 6 bases, and 9 bases lay in between. CDR3 length equals 13 residues. The CDR3 loop is CASSQDHQREQYF. The CDR3 DNA reads TGCGCCAGCAGCCAAGATCACCAGCGCGAGCAGTACTTC.

The chain carries TRBV29-1 and TRBJ2-7, with D perhaps matching TRBD1 (6 bases). V was pared by 0 bases and J by 2 bases, with 14 bases between. Germline assignment: CDR1 SQVTM and CDR2 ANQGSEA. The CDR3 extends over 15 amino acids. DNA for the CDR3: TGCAGCGTTGAAGATCCCCGGACAGTACCCTACGAGCAGTACTTC. This sequence encodes CSVEDPRTVPYEQYF.

This sequence joins TRBV27 and TRBJ1-5; TRBD1 matches 12 bases. The germline CDR1 and CDR2 sequences are MNHEY and SMNVEV (reference sequence). V gave up 2 bases and J gave up 6 bases; unmatched junction bases: 2. This CDR3 contains 15 residues. DNA of the CDR3: TGTGCCAGCAGTTTACAGGGACAGGGGGCTCAGCCCCAGCATTTT. Its protein product is CASSLQGQGAQPQHF.

V is TRBV27 and J is TRBJ2-1; 11 bases agree with TRBD2. The CDR3 totals 16 residues. J lost 5 bases, V lost 5 bases, and 8 bases had no gene match. Per germline, CDR1 MNHEY and CDR2 SMNVEV (reference sequence). The CDR3 loop reads CASSPPLAGVNNEQFF. CDR3 nucleotide sequence: TGTGCCAGCAGTCCCCCACTAGCGGGGGTTAACAATGAGCAGTTCTTC.

Notes on this clone: The same CDR3 is also encoded by other DNA sequences in this sample. The gene calls are TRBV27 and TRBJ2-7; D is uncertain. Germline CDR1 reads MNHEY; CDR2 reads SMNVEV (reference sequence). V was trimmed by 0 bases and J by 2 bases, leaving 5 bases between them. CDR3 length equals 13 residues. CDR3 protein: CASSLSPTYEQYF. In nucleotides, the CDR3 is TGTGCCAGCAGTTTATCCCCTACCTACGAGCAGTACTTC.

This chain links TRBV5-1 with TRBJ1-1, with 12 bases lining up with TRBD1. This CDR3 spans 16 amino acids. Per the germline V gene, CDR1 is SGHRS and CDR2 is YFSETQ. V lost 2 bases, J lost 0 bases, and 2 bases stayed unmatched. The CDR3 spells CASSLGTGGLNTEAFF. The CDR3 DNA sequence: TGCGCCAGCAGCTTAGGGACAGGGGGCCTGAACACTGAAGCTTTCTTT.

The V gene is TRBV7-9, the J gene TRBJ2-1; D could derive from TRBD1 or TRBD2 (6 bases each). The ends were cut back, 5 bases at V and 9 bases at J, with 14 bases in the middle. The germline V gene encodes CDR1 SEHNR and CDR2 FQNEAQ (reference sequence). The CDR3 extends over 13 amino acids. The CDR3 here is CASSPLGGSEQFF. The DNA for the CDR3 is TGTGCCAGCAGCCCCCTCGGGGGCAGTGAGCAGTTCTTC.

Regarding this clone: Other DNA sequences in this sample translate to the same CDR3. J is TRBJ2-1 and V is TRBV4-3, with 10 nucleotides matching TRBD2. Looked up from germline, CDR1 is LGHNA and CDR2 is YSLEER. This CDR3 has 17 amino acids. Losses at the gene ends were 0 bases for V and 4 bases for J; bases not matched to a gene: 6. CDR3 nucleotides: TGCGCCAGCAGCCAAGATCGGCTAGCGGGAGTTTACAATGAGCAGTTCTTC. Translation gives CASSQDRLAGVYNEQFF.

The chain is built from TRBV28 and TRBJ1-2, with D tentatively TRBD1 (5 bases). Germline V lookup: CDR1 MDHEN, CDR2 SYDVKM. The CDR3 has 14 residues. Trimming left V 6 bases short and J 6 bases short, with 17 bases between. The CDR3 is CASRLAGARNGYTF. The CDR3 region has the DNA TGTGCCAGCAGGTTGGCCGGGGCACGGAATGGCTACACCTTC.

This chain links TRBV29-1 with TRBJ2-1, with D possibly matching TRBD1 (5 bases). V dropped 5 bases and J dropped 3 bases, with 8 bases sitting between them. The CDR3 runs to 12 residues. Germline CDR1 SQVTM, CDR2 ANQGSEA. CDR3 DNA: TGCAGCGTTAGCGACAGCTACAATGAGCAGTTCTTC. It yields the protein CSVSDSYNEQFF.

The J gene is TRBJ1-3, the V gene TRBV25-1; D gene uncertain. The V end lost 2 bases, the J end lost 0 bases, and 8 bases lay between the germline ends. Germline CDR1 MGHDK, CDR2 SYGVNS. The CDR3 totals 15 residues. For the CDR3, the DNA is TGTGCCAGCAGTGAAGGCTCCTACTCTGGAAACACCATATATTTT. Translating gives CASSEGSYSGNTIYF.

The rearrangement joins TRBV7-9 to TRBJ1-4, with 9 positions matching TRBD1. The germline gives CDR1 SEHNR, CDR2 FQNEAQ (reference sequence). There are 15 residues in the CDR3. V was pared by 5 bases and J by 3 bases, with 4 bases of the junction left unmatched. DNA for the CDR3: TGTGCCAGCAGCGGTACAGGGGGCGCTAATGAAAAACTGTTTTTT. Translation: CASSGTGGANEKLFF.

The chain joins TRBV6-1 to TRBJ2-1; TRBD2 matches 14 bases. Looked up from germline, CDR1 is MNHNS and CDR2 is SASEGT. This CDR3 region has 15 residues. V lost 2 bases to trimming and J lost 9 bases; unmatched junction nucleotides: 3. CDR3 coding DNA: TGTGCCAGCAGTGAATCGGGACTAGCGGGAGCTGAGCAGTTCTTC. Amino acid sequence: CASSESGLAGAEQFF.

The rearrangement uses TRBV11-2 and TRBJ2-4; D call uncertain. V was trimmed by 5 bases and J by 1 base, leaving 9 bases between them. The CDR3 loop spans 14 amino acids. From germline, CDR1 is SGHAT and CDR2 FQNNGV. The CDR3 DNA reads as TGTGCCAGCAGCATAGGGTTGGCCAAAAACATTCAGTACTTC. Translated, it gives CASSIGLAKNIQYF.

On this clone: Other DNA variants within this sample encode the same CDR3. The gene calls are TRBV9 and TRBJ2-3; 8 bases align to TRBD2. Germline CDR1 reads SGDLS; CDR2 reads YYNGEE. The CDR3 consists of 15 residues. The trim removed 2 bases at V and 0 bases at J, leaving 2 bases unmatched. CDR3 loop: CASSVSGTSTDTQYF. CDR3 DNA: TGTGCCAGCAGCGTTAGCGGGACTAGCACAGATACGCAGTATTTT. The whole variable domain, filled in from reference TRBV9 and TRBJ2-3, reads DSGVTQTPKHLITATGQRVTLRCSPRSGDLSVYWYQQSLDQGLQFLIQYYNGEERAKGNILERFSAQQFPDLHSELNLSSLELGDSALYFCASSVSGTSTDTQYFGPGTRLTVL.

This chain links TRBV18 with TRBJ2-7, with 9 positions matching TRBD2. V gave up 1 base and J gave up 5 bases; unmatched junction bases: 6. The CDR3 has 15 amino acids. CDR1 and CDR2 from the germline V gene are KGHSH and LQKENI. CDR3 protein: CASSPLGTSRDEQYF. The CDR3 DNA reads as TGTGCCAGCTCACCACTGGGGACTAGCAGAGACGAGCAGTACTTC.

The gene calls are TRBV19 and TRBJ2-5, with D unclear. The V gene's germline CDR1 is LNHDA and CDR2 SQIVND (reference sequence). Trimming shortened V by 1 base and J by 2 bases, and 11 bases separated the two germline ends. This CDR3 has 15 amino acids. CDR3 in amino acids: CASSIGWAGQETQYF. CDR3 coding DNA: TGTGCCAGTAGTATAGGCTGGGCAGGTCAAGAGACCCAGTACTTC. The full variable domain, in which reference TRBV19 and TRBJ2-5 provide the parts outside the CDR3, is DGGITQSPKYLFRKEGQNVTLSCEQNLNHDAMYWYRQDPGQGLRLIYYSQIVNDFQKGDIAEGYSVSREKKESFPLTVTSAQKNPTAFYLCASSIGWAGQETQYFGPGTRLLVL.